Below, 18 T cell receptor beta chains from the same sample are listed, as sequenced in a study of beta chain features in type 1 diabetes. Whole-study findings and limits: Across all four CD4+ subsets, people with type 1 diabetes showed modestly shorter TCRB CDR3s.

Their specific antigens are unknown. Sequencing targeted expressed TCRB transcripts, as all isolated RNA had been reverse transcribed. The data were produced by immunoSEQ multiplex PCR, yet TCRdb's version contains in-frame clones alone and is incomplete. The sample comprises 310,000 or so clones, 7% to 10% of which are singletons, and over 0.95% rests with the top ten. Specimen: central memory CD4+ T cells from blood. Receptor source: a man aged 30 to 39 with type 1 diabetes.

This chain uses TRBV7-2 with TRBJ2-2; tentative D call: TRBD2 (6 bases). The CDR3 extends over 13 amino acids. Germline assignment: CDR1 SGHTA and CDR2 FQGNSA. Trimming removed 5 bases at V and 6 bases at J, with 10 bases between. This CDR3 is CASSPPGAGELFF. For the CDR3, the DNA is TGTGCCAGCAGCCCCCCGGGGGCCGGGGAGCTGTTTTTT. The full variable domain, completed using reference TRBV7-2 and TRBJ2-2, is GAGVSQSPSNKVTEKGKDVELRCDPISGHTALYWYRQSLGQGLEFLIYFQGNSAPDKSGLPSDRFSAERTGGSVSTLTIQRTQQEDSAVYLCASSPPGAGELFFGEGSRLTVL.

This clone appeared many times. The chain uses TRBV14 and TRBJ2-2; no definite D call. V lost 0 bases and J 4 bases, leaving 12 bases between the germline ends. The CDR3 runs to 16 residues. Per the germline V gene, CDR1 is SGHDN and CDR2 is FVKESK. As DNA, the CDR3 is TGTGCCAGCAGCCAAGATAAAGGGTTGATCACCGGGGAGCTGTTTTTT. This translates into CASSQDKGLITGELFF. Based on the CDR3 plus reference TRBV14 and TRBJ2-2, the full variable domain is EAGVTQFPSHSVIEKGQTVTLRCDPISGHDNLYWYRRVMGKEIKFLLHFVKESKQDESGMPNNRFLAERTGGTYSTLKVQPAELEDSGVYFCASSQDKGLITGELFFGEGSRLTVL.

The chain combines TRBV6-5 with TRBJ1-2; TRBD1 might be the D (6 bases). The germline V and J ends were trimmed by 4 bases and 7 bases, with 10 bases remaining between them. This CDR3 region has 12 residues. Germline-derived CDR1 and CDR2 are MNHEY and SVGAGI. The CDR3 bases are TGTGCCAGCAGTTTCACAGGGTCTGGCTACACCTTC. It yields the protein CASSFTGSGYTF.

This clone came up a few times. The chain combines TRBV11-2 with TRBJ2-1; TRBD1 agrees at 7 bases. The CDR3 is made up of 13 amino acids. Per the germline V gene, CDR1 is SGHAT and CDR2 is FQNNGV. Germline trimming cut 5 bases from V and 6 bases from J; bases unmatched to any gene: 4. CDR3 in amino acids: CASSRGLINEQFF. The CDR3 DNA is TGTGCCAGCAGCAGGGGGCTCATCAATGAGCAGTTCTTC. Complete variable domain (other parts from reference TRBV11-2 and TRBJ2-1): EAGVAQSPRYKIIEKRQSVAFWCNPISGHATLYWYQQILGQGPKLLIQFQNNGVVDDSQLPKDRFSAERLKGVDSTLKIQPAKLEDSAVYLCASSRGLINEQFFGPGTRLTVL.

The CDR3 protein is CSASIPEQYF. The CDR3 DNA follows: TGCAGTGCTAGCATCCCAGAGCAGTACTTC. V is TRBV20-1 and J is TRBJ2-7; D uncertain. Germline V gives CDR1 DFQATT, CDR2 SNEGSKA (reference sequence). The germline V and J ends were trimmed by 3 bases and 7 bases, with 7 bases remaining between them. The CDR3 spans 10 residues.

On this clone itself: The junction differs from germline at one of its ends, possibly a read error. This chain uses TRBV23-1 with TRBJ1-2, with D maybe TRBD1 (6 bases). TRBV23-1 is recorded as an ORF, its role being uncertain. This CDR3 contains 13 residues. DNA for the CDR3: TGCGCCAGCAGTCACCGAGATCAAGACAGGCCCGGCTTC. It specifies CASSHRDQDRPGF.

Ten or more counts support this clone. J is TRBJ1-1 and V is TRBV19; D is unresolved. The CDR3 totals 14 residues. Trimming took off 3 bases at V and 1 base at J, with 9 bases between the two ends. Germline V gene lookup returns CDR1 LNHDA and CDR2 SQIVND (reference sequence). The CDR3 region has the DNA TGTGCCAGTAGTATCGACGGGAGGAACACTGAAGCTTTCTTT. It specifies CASSIDGRNTEAFF. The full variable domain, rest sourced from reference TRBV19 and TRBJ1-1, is DGGITQSPKYLFRKEGQNVTLSCEQNLNHDAMYWYRQDPGQGLRLIYYSQIVNDFQKGDIAEGYSVSREKKESFPLTVTSAQKNPTAFYLCASSIDGRNTEAFFGQGTRLTVV.

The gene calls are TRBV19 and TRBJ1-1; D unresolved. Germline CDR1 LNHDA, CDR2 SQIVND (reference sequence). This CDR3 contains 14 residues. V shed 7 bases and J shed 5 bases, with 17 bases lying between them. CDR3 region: CASTDWERVTEAFF. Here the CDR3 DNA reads TGTGCCAGTACCGACTGGGAGAGGGTAACTGAAGCTTTCTTT.

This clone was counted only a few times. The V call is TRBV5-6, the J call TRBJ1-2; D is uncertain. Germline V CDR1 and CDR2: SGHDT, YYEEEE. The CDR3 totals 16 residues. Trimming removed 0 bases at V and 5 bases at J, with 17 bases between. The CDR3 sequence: CASSLGTQEEDYGYTF. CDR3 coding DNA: TGTGCCAGCAGCTTGGGCACACAAGAAGAGGATTATGGCTACACCTTC.

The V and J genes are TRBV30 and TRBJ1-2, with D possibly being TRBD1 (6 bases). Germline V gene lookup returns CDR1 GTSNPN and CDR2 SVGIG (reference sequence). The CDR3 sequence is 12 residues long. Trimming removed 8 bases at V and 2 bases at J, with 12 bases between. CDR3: CAGEGVNYGYTF. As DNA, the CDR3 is TGTGCCGGGGAGGGGGTGAACTATGGCTACACCTTC.

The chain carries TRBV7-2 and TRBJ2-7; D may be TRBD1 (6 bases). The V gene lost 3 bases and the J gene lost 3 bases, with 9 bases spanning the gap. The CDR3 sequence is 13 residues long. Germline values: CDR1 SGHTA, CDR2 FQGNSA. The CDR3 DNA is TGTGCCAGCAGCTTCGCAGGGGTCTACGAGCAGTACTTC. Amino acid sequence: CASSFAGVYEQYF.

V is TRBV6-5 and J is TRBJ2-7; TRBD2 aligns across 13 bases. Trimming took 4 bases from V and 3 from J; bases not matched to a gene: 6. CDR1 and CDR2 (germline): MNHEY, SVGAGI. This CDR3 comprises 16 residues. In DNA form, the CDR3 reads TGTGCCAGCAGTTTCCGACTAGCGGGGGGCGACTACGAGCAGTACTTC. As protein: CASSFRLAGGDYEQYF.

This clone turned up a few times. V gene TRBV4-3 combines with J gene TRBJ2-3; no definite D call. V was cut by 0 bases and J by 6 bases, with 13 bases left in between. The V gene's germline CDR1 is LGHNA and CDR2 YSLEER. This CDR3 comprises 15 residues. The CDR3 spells CASSQEISLLDTQYF. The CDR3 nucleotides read TGCGCCAGCAGCCAAGAAATCAGCCTCCTGGATACGCAGTATTTT.

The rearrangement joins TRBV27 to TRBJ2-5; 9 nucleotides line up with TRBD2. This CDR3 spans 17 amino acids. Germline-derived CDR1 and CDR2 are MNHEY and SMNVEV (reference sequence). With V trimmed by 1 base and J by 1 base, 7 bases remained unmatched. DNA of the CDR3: TGTGCCAGCAGTTTATTCGGGCTAGCGGGGCGCCAAGAGACCCAGTACTTC. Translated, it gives CASSLFGLAGRQETQYF.

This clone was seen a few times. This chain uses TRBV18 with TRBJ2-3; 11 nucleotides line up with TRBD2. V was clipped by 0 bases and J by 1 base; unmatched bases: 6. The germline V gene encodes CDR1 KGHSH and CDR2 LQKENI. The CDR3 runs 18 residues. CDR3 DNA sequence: TGTGCCAGCTCACCACCCTCAACTAGCGGGGGACGCACAGATACGCAGTATTTT. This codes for CASSPPSTSGGRTDTQYF.

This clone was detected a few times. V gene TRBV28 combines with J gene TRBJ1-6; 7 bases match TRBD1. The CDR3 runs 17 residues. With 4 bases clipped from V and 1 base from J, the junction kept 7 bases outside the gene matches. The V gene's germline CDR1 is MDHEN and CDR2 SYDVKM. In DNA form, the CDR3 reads TGTGCCAGCAGTTCGAACAGGGGAAGGTCCTATAATTCACCCCTCCACTTT. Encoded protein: CASSSNRGRSYNSPLHF.

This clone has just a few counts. Here the CDR3 DNA reads TGTGCCAGCAGCGCCGGCACCGGGACAGGTAATCAGCCCCAGCATTTT. Protein sequence: CASSAGTGTGNQPQHF. The V call is TRBV9, the J call TRBJ1-5, with 8 positions matching TRBD1. The junction had 9 bases not matched to a gene; V was cut back by 3 bases and J by 4 bases. In germline, CDR1 is SGDLS, CDR2 YYNGEE. CDR3 length equals 16 residues.

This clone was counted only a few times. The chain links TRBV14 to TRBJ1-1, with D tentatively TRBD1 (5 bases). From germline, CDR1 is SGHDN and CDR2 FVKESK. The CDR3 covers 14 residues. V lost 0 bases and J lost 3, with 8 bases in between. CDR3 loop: CASSQDSTDTEAFF. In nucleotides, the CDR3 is TGTGCCAGCAGCCAAGACTCGACAGACACTGAAGCTTTCTTT. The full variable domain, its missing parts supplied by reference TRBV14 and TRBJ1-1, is EAGVTQFPSHSVIEKGQTVTLRCDPISGHDNLYWYRRVMGKEIKFLLHFVKESKQDESGMPNNRFLAERTGGTYSTLKVQPAELEDSGVYFCASSQDSTDTEAFFGQGTRLTVV.